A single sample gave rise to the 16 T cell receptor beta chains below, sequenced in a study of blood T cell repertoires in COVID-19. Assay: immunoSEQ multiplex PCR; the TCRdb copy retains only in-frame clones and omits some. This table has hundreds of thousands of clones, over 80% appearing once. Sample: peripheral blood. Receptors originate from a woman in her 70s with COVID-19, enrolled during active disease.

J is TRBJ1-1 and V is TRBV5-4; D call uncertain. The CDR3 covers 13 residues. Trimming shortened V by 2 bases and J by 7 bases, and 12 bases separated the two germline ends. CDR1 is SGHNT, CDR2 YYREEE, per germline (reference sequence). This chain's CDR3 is CASSFISASEAFF. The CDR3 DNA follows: TGTGCCAGCAGCTTCATAAGTGCTAGTGAAGCTTTCTTT.

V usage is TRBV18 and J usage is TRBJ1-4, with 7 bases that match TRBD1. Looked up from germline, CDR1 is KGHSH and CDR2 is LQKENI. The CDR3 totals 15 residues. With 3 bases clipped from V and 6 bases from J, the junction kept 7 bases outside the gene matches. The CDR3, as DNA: TGTGCCAGCTCACCGCGACAGGGAACCGATGAAAAACTGTTTTTT. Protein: CASSPRQGTDEKLFF.

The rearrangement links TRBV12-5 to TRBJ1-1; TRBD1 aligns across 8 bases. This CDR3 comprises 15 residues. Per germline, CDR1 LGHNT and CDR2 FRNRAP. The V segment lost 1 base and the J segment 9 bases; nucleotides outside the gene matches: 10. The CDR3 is CASGLGDLTGGKAFF. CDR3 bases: TGTGCTAGTGGTTTGGGGGACCTAACAGGGGGAAAAGCTTTCTTT.

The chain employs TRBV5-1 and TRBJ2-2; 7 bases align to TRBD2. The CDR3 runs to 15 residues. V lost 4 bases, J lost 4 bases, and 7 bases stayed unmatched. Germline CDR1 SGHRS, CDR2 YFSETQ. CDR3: CASSLREWGTGELFF. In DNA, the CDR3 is TGCGCCAGCAGCCTGCGGGAGTGGGGCACCGGGGAGCTGTTTTTT.

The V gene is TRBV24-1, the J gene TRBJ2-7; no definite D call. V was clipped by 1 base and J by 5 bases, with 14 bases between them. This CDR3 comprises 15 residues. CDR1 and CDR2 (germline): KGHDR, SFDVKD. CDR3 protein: CATSDLSRLSHEQYF. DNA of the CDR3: TGTGCCACCAGTGATTTATCACGCCTTAGCCACGAGCAGTACTTC.

The CDR3 DNA follows: TGTGCCAGCAGTGAACTAGCGGGAGGTTCCTACGAGCAGTACTTC. Protein product: CASSELAGGSYEQYF. This sequence joins TRBV6-1 and TRBJ2-7; 11 nucleotides align to TRBD2. The V segment lost 2 bases and the J segment 1 base; nucleotides outside the gene matches: 1. The CDR3 has 15 residues. The germline V gene encodes CDR1 MNHNS and CDR2 SASEGT.

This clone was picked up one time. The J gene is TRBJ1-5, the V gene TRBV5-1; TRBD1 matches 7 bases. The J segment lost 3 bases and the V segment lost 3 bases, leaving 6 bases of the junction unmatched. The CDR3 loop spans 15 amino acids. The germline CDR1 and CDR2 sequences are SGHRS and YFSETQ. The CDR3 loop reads CASSSTGSYNQPQHF. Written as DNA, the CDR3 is TGCGCCAGCAGCTCGACAGGGTCCTACAATCAGCCCCAGCATTTT.

CDR3 region: CASSPETGPNEKLFF. The CDR3 DNA reads TGTGCCAGCTCCCCTGAGACAGGGCCTAATGAAAAACTGTTTTTT. This rearrangement joins TRBV18 to TRBJ1-4; 7 bases are a match to TRBD1. The CDR3 totals 15 residues. Germline CDR1 is KGHSH and CDR2 is LQKENI. V dropped 6 bases and J dropped 3; count of bases not matched to a gene: 7.

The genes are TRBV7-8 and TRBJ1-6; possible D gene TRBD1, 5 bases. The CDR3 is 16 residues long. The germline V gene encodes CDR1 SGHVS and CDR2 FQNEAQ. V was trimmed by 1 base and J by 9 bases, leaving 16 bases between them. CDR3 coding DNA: TGTGCCAGCAGCTTAGAGGGACTTGACAATGGTTCACCCCTCCACTTT. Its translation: CASSLEGLDNGSPLHF. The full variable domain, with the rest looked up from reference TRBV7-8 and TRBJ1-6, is GAGVSQSPRYKVAKRGQDVALRCDPISGHVSLFWYQQALGQGPEFLTYFQNEAQLDKSGLPSDRFFAERPEGSVSTLKIQRTQQEDSAVYLCASSLEGLDNGSPLHFGNGTRLTVT.

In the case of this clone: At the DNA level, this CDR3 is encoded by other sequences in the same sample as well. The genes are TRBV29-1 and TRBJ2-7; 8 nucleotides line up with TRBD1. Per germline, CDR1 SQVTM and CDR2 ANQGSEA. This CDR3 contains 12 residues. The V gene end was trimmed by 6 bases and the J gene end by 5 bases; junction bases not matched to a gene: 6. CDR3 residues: CSVDGQGHEQYF. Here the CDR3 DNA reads TGCAGCGTGGATGGACAGGGCCACGAGCAGTACTTC.

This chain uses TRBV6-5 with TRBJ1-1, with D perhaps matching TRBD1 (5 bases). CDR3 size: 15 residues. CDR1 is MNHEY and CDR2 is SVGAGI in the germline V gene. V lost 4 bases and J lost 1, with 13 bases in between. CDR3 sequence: CASSSFDSWNTEAFF. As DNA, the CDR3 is TGTGCCAGCAGTTCCTTCGACAGCTGGAACACTGAAGCTTTCTTT.

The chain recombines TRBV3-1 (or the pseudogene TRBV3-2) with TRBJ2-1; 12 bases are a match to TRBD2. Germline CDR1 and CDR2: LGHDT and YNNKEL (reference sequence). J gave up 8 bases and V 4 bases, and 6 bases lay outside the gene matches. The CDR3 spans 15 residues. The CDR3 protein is CASSRKTSGSDEQFF. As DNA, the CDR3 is TGTGCCAGCAGCCGTAAGACTAGCGGGAGTGATGAGCAGTTCTTC.

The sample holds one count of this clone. CDR3 sequence (DNA): TGTGCCAGCAGTCTTAGCGGGACGCGCCCTACGCAGTATTTT. Its protein product is CASSLSGTRPTQYF. This sequence joins TRBV7-9 and TRBJ2-3, with 8 bases lining up with TRBD2. CDR3 length: 14 amino acids. Unmatched junction bases numbered 10, after V lost 6 bases and J lost 8 bases. The germline CDR1 and CDR2 sequences are SEHNR and FQNEAQ (reference sequence).

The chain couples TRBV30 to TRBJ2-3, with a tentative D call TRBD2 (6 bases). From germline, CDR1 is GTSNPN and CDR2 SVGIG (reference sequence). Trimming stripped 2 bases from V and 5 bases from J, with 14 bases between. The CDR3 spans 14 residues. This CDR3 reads CAWSLGGPQDTQYF. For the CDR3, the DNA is TGTGCCTGGAGTCTGGGAGGCCCCCAAGATACGCAGTATTTT.

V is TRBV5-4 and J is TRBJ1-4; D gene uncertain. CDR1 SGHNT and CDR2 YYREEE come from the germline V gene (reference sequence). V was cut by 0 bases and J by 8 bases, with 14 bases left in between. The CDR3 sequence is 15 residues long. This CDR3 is CASSLGPTLGEKLFF. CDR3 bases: TGTGCCAGCAGCTTGGGTCCGACACTTGGGGAAAAACTGTTTTTT.

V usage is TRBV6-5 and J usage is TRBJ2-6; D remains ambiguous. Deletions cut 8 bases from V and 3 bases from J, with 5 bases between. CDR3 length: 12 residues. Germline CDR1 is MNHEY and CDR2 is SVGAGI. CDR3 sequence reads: CASASGANVLTF. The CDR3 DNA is TGTGCCAGCGCCAGTGGGGCCAACGTCCTGACTTTC.